The clone carrying this TCR beta chain has just a few counts. Its specificity is unknown. J was trimmed by 0 bases and V by 4 bases; bases with no gene match: 3. The CDR3 sequence is 14 residues long. Germline CDR1 is MGHRA and CDR2 is YSYEKL. This sample stems from a study of cytomegalovirus exposure and HLA in healthy donors. Study results and caveats: A later analysis by the authors found several of the most significant clusters apparently linked to common viral pathogens. It was fewer than 200 TCR beta chains that were listed as cytomegalovirus-associated. Immune exposure information available was restricted to CMV serostatus.

It was with 60 Vbeta and 13 Jbeta primers that the PCR ran. Original handling: Approximately 12 million of 65 million to 95 million unique TCR beta chains were shared, per a later count. Here immunoSEQ multiplex PCR was the method, and the copy in TCRdb shows in-frame clones only, minus some. Clone size and the V and J calls come from that table; the DNA yielded D and trimming. The table shows 150,000 to 200,000 clones, with roughly 90% occurring only once. The specimen sequenced was PBMCs. This chain links TRBV4-1 with TRBJ2-7; TRBD1 matches at 7 bases. The clonotype comes from a boy under 10 years old in good health and CMV-seronegative. In nucleotides, the CDR3 is TGCGCCAGCAGCCGAGACAGGGTCTCCTACGAGCAGTACTTC. Residues: CASSRDRVSYEQYF.